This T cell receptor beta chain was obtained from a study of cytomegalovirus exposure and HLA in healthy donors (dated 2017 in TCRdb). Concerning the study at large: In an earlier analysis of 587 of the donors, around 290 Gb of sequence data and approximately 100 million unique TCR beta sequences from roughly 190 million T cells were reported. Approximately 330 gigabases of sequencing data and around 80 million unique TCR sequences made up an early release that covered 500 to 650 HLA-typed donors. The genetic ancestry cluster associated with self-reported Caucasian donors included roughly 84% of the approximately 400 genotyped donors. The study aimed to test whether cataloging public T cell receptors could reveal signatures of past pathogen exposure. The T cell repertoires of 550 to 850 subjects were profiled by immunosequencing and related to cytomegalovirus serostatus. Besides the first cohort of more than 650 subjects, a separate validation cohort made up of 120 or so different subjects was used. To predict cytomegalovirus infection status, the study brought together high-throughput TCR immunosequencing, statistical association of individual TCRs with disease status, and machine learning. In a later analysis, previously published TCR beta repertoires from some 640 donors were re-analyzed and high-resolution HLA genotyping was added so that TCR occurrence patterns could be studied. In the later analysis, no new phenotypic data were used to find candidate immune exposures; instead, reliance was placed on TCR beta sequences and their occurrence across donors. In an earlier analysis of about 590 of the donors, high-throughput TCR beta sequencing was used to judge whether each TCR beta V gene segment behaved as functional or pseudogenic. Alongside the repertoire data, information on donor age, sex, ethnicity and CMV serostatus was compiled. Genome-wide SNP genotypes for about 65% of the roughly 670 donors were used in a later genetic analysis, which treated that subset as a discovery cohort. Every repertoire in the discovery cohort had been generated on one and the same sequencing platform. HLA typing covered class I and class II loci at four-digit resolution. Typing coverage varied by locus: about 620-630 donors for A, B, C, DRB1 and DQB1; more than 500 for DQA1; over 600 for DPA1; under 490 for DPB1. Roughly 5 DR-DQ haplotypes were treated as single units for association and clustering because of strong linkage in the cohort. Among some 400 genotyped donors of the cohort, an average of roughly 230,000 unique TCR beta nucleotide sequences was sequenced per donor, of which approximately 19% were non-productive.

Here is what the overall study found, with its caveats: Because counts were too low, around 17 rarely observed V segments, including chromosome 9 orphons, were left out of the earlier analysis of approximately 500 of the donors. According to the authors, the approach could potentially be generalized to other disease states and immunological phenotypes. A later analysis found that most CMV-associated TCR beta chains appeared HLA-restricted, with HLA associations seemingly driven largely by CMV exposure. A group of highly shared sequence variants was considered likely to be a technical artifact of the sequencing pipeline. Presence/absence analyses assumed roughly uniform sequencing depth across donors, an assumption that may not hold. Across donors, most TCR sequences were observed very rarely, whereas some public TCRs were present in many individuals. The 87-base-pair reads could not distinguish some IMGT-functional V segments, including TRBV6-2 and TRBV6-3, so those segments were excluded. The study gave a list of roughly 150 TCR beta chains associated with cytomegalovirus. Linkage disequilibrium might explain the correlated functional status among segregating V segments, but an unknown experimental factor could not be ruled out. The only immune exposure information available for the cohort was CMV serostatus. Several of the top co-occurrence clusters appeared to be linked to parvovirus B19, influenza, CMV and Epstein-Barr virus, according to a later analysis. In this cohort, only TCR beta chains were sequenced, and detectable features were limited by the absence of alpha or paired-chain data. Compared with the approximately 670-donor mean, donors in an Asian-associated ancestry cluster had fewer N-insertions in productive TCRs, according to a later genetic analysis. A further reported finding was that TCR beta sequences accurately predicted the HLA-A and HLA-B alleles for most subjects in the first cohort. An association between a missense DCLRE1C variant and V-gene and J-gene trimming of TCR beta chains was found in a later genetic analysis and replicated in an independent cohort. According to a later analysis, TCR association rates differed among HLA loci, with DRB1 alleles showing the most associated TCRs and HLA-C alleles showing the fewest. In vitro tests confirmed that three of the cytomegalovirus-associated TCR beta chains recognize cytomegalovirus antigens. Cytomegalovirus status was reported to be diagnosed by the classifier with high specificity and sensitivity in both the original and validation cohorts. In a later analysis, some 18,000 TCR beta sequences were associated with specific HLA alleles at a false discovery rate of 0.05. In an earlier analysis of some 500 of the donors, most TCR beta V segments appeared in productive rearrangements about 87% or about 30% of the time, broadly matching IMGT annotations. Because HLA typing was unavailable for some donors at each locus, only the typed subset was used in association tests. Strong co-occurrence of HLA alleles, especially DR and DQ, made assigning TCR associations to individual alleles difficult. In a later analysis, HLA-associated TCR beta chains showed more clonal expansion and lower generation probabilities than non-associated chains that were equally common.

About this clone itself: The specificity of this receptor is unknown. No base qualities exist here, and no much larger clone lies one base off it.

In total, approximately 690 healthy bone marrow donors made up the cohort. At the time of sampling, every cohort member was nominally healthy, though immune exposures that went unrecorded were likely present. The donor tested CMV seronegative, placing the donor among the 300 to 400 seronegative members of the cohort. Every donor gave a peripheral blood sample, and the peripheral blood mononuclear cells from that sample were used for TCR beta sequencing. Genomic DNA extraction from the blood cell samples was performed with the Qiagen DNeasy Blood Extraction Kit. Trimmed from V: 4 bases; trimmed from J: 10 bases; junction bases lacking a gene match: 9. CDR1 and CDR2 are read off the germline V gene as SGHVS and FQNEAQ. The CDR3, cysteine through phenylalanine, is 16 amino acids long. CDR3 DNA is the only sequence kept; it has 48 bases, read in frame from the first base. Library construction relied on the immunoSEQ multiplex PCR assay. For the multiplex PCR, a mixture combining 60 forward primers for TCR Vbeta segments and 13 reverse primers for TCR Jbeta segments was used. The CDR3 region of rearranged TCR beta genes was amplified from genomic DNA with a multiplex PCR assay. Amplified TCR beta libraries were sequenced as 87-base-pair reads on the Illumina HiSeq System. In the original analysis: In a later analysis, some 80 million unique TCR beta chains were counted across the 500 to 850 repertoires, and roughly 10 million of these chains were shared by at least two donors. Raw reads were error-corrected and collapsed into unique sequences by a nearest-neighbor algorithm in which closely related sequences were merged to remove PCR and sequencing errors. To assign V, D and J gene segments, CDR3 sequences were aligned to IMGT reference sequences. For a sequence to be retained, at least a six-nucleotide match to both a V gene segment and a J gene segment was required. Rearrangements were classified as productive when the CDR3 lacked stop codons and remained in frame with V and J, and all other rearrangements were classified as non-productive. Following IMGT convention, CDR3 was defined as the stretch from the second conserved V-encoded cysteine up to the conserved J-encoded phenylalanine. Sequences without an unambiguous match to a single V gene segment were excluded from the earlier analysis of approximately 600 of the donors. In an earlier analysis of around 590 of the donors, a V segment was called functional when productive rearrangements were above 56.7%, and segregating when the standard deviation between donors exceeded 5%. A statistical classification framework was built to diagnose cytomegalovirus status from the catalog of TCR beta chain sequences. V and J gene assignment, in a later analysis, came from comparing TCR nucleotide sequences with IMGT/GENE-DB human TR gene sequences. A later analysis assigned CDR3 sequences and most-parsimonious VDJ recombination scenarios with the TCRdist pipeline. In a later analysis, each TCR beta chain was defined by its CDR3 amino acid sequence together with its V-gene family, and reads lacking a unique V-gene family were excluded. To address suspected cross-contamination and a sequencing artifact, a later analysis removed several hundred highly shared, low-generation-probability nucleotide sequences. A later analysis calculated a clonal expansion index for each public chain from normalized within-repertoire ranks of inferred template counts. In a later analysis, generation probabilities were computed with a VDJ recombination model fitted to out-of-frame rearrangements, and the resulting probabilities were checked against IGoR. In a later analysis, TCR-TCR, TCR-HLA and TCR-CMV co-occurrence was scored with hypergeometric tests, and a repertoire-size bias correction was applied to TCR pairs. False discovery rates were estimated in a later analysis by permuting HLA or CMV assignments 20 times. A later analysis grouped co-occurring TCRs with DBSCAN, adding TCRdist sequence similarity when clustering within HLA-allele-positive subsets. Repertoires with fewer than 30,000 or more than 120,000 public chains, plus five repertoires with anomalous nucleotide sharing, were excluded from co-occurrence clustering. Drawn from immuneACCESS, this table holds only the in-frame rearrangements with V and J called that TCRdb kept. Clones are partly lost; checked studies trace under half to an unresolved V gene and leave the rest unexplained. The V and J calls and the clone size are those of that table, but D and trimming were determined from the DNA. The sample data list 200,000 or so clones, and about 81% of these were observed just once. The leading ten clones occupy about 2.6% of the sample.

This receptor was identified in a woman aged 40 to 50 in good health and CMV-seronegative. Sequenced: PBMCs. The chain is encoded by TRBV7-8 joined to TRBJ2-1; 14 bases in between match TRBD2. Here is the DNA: TGTGCCAGCAGCTATACGGGACTAGCGGGAGCTCTAGAGCAGTTCTTC. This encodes CASSYTGLAGALEQFF.